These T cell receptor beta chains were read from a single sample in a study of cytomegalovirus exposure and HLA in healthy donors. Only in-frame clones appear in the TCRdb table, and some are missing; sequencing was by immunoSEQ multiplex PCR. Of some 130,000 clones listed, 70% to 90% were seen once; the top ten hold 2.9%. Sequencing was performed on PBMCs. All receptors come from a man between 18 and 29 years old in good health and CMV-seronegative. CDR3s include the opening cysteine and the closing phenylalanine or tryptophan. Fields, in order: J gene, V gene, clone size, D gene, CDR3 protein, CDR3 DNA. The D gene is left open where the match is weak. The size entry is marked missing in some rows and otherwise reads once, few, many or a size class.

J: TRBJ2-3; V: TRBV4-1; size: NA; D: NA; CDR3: CASSQVASPSTDTQYF; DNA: TGCGCCAGCAGCCAAGTAGCAAGCCCTAGCACAGATACGCAGTATTTT
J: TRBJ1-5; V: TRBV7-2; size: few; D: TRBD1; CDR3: CASSFAGQGSNQPQHF; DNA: TGTGCCAGCAGCTTCGCGGGACAGGGGAGCAATCAGCCCCAGCATTTT
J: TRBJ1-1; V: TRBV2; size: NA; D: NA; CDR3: CASRYPQGTMNTEAFF; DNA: TGTGCCAGCAGGTATCCCCAGGGAACTATGAACACTGAAGCTTTCTTT
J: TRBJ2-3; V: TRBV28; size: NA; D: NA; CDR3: CASNPRVLPATDTQYF; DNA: TGTGCCAGCAACCCTCGCGTGCTTCCCGCCACAGATACGCAGTATTTT
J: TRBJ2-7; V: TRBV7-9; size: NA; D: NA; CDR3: CASSFGAGGMGRSEQYF; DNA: TGTGCCAGCAGCTTTGGGGCAGGCGGCATGGGTCGGAGCGAGCAGTACTTC
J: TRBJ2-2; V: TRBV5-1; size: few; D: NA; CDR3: CASSLVQTSTGELFF; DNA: TGCGCCAGCAGCTTGGTCCAGACTAGCACCGGGGAGCTGTTTTTT
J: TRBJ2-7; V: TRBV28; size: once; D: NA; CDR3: CASVGLTISYEQYF; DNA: TGTGCCAGCGTGGGGCTCACCATCTCCTACGAGCAGTACTTC
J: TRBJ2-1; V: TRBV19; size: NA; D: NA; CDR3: CASMKWQGLINEQFF; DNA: TGTGCCAGTATGAAGTGGCAGGGACTTATAAATGAGCAGTTCTTC
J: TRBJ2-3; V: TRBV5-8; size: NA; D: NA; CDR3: CASSLGTLSDTQYF; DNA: TGTGCCAGCAGCCTGGGGACTCTGTCTGATACGCAGTATTTT
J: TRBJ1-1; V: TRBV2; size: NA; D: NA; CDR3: CASRIVGGVEAFF; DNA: TGTGCCAGCAGGATTGTGGGGGGGGTTGAGGCTTTCTTT
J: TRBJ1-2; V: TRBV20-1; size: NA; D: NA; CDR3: CSASTPGGYTF; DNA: TGCAGTGCTAGCACGCCGGGAGGCTACACCTTC
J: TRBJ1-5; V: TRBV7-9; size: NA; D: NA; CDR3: CASSYDKANQPQHF; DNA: TGTGCCAGCAGTTACGACAAAGCCAATCAGCCCCAGCATTTT
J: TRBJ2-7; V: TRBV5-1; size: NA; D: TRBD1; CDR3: CASSYGTGSGYEQYF; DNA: TGCGCCAGCAGTTACGGGACAGGGTCGGGCTACGAGCAGTACTTC
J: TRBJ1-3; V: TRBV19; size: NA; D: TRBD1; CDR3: CASSAGTAGNTIYF; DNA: TGTGCCAGTAGTGCCGGGACAGCAGGAAACACCATATATTTT
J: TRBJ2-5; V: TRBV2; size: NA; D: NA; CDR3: CASSDSSRETQYF; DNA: TGTGCCAGCAGTGATTCGTCGAGAGAGACCCAGTACTTC
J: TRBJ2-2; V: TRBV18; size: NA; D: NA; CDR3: CASSPATGNTGELFF; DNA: TGTGCCAGCTCACCCGCGACAGGGAACACCGGGGAGCTGTTTTTT
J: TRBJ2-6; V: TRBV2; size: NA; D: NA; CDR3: CASSGDSGANVLTF; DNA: TGTGCCAGCAGTGGAGACTCTGGGGCCAACGTCCTGACTTTC
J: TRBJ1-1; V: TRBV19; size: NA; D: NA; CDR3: CASSIEPREAFF; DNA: TGTGCCAGTAGTATAGAACCTAGGGAAGCTTTCTTT
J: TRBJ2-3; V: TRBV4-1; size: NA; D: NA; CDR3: CASSHGLQGDTDTQYF; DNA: TGCGCCAGCAGCCACGGATTACAGGGAGACACAGATACGCAGTATTTT
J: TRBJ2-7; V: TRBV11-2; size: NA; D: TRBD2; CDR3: CASSPFTGTSDYEQYF; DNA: TGTGCCAGCAGCCCATTCACTGGGACTAGCGACTACGAGCAGTACTTC
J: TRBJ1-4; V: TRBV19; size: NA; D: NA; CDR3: CASRRSVGEKLFF; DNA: TGTGCCAGTAGGAGGTCGGTCGGTGAAAAACTGTTTTTT
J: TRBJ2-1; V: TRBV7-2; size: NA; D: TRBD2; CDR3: CASSLFSGSVNEQFF; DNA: TGTGCCAGCAGCTTATTTAGCGGGAGTGTGAATGAGCAGTTCTTC
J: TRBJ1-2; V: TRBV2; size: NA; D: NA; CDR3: CASRGDRTRGGYTF; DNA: TGTGCCAGCAGAGGAGACAGGACCAGGGGCGGCTACACCTTC
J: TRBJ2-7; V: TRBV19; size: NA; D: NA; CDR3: CASSISLGDYVYEQYF; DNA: TGTGCCAGTAGTATCTCCCTCGGGGATTACGTCTACGAGCAGTACTTC
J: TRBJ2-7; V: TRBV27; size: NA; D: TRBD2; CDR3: CASSPGTSPHEQYF; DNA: TGTGCCAGCAGTCCCGGGACTAGTCCTCACGAGCAGTACTTC
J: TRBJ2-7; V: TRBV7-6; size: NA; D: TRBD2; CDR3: CASSTRLAGDLGEQYF; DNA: TGTGCCAGCAGCACAAGACTAGCGGGAGATTTGGGCGAGCAGTACTTC
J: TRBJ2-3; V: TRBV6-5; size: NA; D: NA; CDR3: CASSRGLAPDTQYF; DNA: TGTGCCAGCAGCCGTGGACTTGCTCCAGATACGCAGTATTTT
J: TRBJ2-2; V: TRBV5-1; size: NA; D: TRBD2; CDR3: CASSFGGALYTGELFF; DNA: TGCGCCAGCAGCTTCGGGGGGGCCCTGTACACCGGGGAGCTGTTTTTT
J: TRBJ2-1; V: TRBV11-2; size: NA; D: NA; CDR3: CASTQRRRINEQFF; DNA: TGTGCCAGCACCCAAAGACGCAGGATAAATGAGCAGTTCTTC
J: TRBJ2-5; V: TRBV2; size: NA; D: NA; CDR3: CASSERGGTQYF; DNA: TGTGCCAGCAGTGAAAGGGGGGGGACCCAGTACTTC
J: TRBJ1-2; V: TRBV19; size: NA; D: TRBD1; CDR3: CASSRVTGTGYGYTF; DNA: TGTGCCAGTAGTCGAGTAACCGGGACAGGCTATGGCTACACCTTC
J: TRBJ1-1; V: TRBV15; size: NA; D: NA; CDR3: CATSDPRSYPNTEAFF; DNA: TGTGCCACCAGCGATCCCCGTAGCTACCCGAACACTGAAGCTTTCTTT
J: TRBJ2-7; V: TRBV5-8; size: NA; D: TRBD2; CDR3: CASSLWGGLSYEQYF; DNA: TGTGCCAGCAGCCTTTGGGGGGGTTTGTCCTACGAGCAGTACTTC
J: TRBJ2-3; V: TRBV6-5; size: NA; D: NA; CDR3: CASSGPGLSTDTQYF; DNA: TGTGCCAGCAGTGGCCCTGGACTCAGCACAGATACGCAGTATTTT
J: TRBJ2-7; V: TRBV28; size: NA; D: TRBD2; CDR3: CASSSPSGSTVFPYEQYF; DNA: TGTGCCAGCAGTTCCCCTAGCGGCAGTACGGTCTTTCCCTACGAGCAGTACTTC
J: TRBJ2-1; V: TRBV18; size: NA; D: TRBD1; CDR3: CASSPTPGQGSYNEQFF; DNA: TGTGCCAGCTCACCAACACCGGGACAGGGGTCCTACAATGAGCAGTTCTTC
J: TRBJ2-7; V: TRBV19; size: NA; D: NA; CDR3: CASGTLGRDHYEQYF; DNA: TGTGCCAGCGGGACACTGGGCCGGGACCACTACGAGCAGTACTTC
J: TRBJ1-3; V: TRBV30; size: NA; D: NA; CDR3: CAWSVQQSSGNTIYF; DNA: TGTGCCTGGAGTGTACAACAGAGCTCTGGAAACACCATATATTTT
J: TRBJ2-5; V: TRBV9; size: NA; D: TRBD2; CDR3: CASSYGGVEETQYF; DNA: TGTGCCAGCAGCTACGGGGGGGTAGAAGAGACCCAGTACTTC
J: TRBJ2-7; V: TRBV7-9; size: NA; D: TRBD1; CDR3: CASSYRTGGGLIAEQYF; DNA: TGTGCCAGCAGCTATCGGACAGGGGGCGGTTTAATCGCCGAGCAGTACTTC
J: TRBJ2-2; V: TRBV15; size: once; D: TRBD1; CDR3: CATSRIGQVHTGELFF; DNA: TGTGCCACCAGCAGGATAGGACAGGTCCACACCGGGGAGCTGTTTTTT
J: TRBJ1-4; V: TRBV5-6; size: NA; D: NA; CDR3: CASSLAGGTRNEKLFF; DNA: TGTGCCAGCAGCTTGGCCGGGGGAACCCGGAATGAAAAACTGTTTTTT
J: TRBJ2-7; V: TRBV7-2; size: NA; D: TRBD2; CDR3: CASSLASGRTYEQYF; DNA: TGTGCCAGCAGCTTAGCTAGCGGGAGAACCTACGAGCAGTACTTC
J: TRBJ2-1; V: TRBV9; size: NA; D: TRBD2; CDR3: CASGRAAYNEQFF; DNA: TGTGCCAGCGGGAGGGCGGCCTACAATGAGCAGTTCTTC
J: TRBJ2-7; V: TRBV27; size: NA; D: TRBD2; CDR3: CASSLLRELWYEQYF; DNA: TGTGCCAGCAGTTTATTGCGGGAGCTATGGTACGAGCAGTACTTC
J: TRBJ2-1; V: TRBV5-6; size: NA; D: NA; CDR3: CASSLQTYNEQFF; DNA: TGTGCCAGCTCCCTCCAGACTTACAATGAGCAGTTCTTC
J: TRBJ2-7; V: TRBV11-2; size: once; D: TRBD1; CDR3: CASSLVTGGNYEQYF; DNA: TGTGCCAGCAGCTTAGTCACAGGGGGTAACTACGAGCAGTACTTC
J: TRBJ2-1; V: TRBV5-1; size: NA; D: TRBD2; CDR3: CASSYLAGGSSYNEQFF; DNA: TGCGCCAGCAGCTATCTAGCGGGAGGGAGCTCCTACAATGAGCAGTTCTTC
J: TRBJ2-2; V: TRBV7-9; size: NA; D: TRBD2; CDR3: CASSPLALAGADTGELFF; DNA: TGTGCCAGCAGCCCCCTCGCACTAGCGGGAGCGGACACCGGGGAGCTGTTTTTT
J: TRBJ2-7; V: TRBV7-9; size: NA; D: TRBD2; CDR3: CASSLVTGLAGYEQYF; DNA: TGTGCCAGCAGCTTAGTTACCGGACTAGCTGGGTACGAGCAGTACTTC
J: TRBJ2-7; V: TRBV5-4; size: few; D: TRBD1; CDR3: CASSEGARSYEQYF; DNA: TGTGCCAGCAGTGAGGGGGCGAGATCCTACGAGCAGTACTTC
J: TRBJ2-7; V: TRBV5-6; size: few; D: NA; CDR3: CASRPTDILYEQYF; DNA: TGTGCCAGCAGGCCAACAGATATCCTCTACGAGCAGTACTTC
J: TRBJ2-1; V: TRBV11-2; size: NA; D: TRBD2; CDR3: CASSERPAGGASSYNEQFF; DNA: TGTGCCAGCAGCGAGCGTCCAGCGGGAGGGGCGAGCTCCTACAATGAGCAGTTCTTC